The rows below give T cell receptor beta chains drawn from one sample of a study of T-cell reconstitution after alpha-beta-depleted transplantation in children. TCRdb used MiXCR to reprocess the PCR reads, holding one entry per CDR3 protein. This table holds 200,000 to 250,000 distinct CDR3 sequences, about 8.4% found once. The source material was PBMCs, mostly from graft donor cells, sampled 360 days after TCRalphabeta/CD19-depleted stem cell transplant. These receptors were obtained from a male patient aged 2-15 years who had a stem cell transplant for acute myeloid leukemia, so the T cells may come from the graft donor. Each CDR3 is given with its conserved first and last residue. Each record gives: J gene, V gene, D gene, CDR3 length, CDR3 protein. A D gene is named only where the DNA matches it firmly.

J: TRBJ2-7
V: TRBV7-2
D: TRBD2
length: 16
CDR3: CASSRLAGVQSYEQYF

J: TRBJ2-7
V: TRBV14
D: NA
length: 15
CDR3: CASSRGALQYIEQYF

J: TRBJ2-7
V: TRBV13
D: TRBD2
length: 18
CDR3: CASSLTSGRAWGSYEQYF

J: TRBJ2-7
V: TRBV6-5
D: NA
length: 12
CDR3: CASSPGLYEQYF

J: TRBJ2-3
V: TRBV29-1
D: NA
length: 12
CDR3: CSAQQSVDTQYF

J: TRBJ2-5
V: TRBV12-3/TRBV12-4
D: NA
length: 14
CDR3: CASSLLGYQETQYF

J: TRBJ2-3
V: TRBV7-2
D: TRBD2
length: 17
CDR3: CASSFVGGLAGADTQYF

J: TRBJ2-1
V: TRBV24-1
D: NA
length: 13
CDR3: CATSGLAGNEQFF

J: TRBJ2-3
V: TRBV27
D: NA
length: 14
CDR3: CASSLWGLSDTQYF

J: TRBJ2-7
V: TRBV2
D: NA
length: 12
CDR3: CASIGAGDEQYF

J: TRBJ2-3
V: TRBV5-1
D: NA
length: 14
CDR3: CASSLQSSTDTQYF

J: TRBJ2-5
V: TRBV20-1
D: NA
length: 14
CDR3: CSASDLTGQETQYF

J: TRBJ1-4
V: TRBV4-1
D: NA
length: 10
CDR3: CASRGEKLFF

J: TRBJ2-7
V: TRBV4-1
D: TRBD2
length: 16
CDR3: CASSQEPGRAFYEQYF

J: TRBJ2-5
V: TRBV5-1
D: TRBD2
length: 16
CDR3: CASSLAILAGRETQYF

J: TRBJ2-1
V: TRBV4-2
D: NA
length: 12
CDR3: CASSQGGLERFF

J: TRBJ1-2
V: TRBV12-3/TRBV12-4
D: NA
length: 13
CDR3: CASSFRGIYGYTF

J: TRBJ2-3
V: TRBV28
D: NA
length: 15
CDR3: CASSSPGGRADTQYF

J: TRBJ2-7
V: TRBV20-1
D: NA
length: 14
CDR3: CSAFPRGRAYEQYF

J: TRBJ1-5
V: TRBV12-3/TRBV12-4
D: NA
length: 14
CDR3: CASSQGHVVQPQHF

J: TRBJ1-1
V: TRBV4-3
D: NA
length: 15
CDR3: CASSQVLSGNTEAFF

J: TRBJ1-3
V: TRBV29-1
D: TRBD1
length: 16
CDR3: CSVEGAGGERGNTIYF

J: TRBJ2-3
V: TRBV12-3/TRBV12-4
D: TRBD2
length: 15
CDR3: CASSKLAGVPDTQYF

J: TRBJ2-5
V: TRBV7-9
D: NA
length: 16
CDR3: CASSLAGPIKGETQYF

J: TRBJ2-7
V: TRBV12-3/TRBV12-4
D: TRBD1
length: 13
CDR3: CASSPGTVYEQYF

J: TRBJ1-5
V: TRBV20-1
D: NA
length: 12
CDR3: CSARVSHENQHF

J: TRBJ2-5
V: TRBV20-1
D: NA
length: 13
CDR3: CSAAPEGVETQYF

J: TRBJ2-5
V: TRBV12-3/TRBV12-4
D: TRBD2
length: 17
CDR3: CASSSTSGRGHQETQYF

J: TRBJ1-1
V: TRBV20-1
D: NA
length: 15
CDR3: CSAPGRPFMNTEAFF

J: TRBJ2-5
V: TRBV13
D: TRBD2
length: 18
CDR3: CASSLGLPSGGSGETQYF

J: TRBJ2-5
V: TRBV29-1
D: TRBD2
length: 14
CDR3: CSSGGSGGQETQYF

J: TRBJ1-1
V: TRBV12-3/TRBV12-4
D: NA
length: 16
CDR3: CASSSHGAYLNTEAFF

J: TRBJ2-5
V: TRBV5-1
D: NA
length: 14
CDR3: CASQYRGPEETQYF

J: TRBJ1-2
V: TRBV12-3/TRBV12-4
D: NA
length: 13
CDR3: CASGRGPNYGYTF

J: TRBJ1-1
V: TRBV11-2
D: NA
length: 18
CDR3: CASSKQPPAGTLNTEAFF

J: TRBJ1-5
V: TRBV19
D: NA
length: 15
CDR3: CASSWRTDSHQPQHF

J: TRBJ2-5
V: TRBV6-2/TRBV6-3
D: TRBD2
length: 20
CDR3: CASSYSLRSSGGENQETQYF

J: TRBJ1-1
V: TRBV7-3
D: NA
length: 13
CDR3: CASSLFRVTEAFF

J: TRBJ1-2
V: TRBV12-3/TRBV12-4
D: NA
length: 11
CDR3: CASSGTYGYTF

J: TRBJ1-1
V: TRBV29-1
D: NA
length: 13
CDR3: CSVGGGIYTEAFF